This T cell receptor beta chain was observed in a study of tumour-infiltrating T cells in Burkitt lymphoma. Study-level information: Patients covered every epidemiological subtype of Burkitt lymphoma. Overall and progression-free survival were predicted by productive clonality.

Libraries were prepared by immunoSEQ multiplex PCR; TCRdb keeps only in-frame clonotypes and omits some of them. The table has around 48,000 clones, approximately 31% seen once. Deletions cut 7 bases from V and 4 bases from J, with 13 bases between. The germline CDR1 and CDR2 sequences are SNHLY and FYNNEI. CDR3 length equals 14 residues. To note about this clone: Its antigen is not known.

Study-wide findings and caveats: Many Burkitt lymphoma patients shared several public clonotypes.

Sequencing was performed on tumor tissue. The receptor's source is a human donor with Burkitt lymphoma. V is TRBV2 and J is TRBJ1-4; D may be TRBD1 (6 bases). Written as DNA, the CDR3 is TGTGCCAGCAAACAGGACAGAAATAATGAAAAACTGTTTTTT. Its protein is CASKQDRNNEKLFF.